Listed below are T cell receptor beta chains from one sample, sequenced in a study of glioma-infiltrating T cells. TCRdb used MiXCR to reprocess the multiplex PCR reads, holding one entry per CDR3 protein. The sample comprises about 130,000 distinct CDR3 sequences, approximately 26% of which are singletons, and around a quarter rests with the top ten. Input material: glioma tissue, nonneoplastic brain tissue, or PBMCs (not recorded which). These receptors all stem from a human donor with low-grade glioma or glioblastoma, undergoing nonglioma brain surgery, or in good health (not recorded which). CDR3s include the opening cysteine and the closing phenylalanine or tryptophan. A D gene is named only where the DNA matches it firmly. Not all rows give a size; the values are once, few, many and, for expanded clones, a class.

d_call	j_call	clone_size	v_call	cdr3_nt	cdr3_aa
.	TRBJ2-6	.	TRBV28	TGTGCCAGCAGTTTGATATCTGGGGCCAACGTCCTGACTTTC	CASSLISGANVLTF
.	TRBJ2-3	.	TRBV7-3	TGTGCCAGCAGCTTATACAGGGAAGATACGCAGTATTTT	CASSLYREDTQYF
.	TRBJ1-2	.	TRBV7-2	TGTGCCAGCAGCCCAACCCCGAGACCGACCTCTGCTAACTATGGCTACACCTTC	CASSPTPRPTSANYGYTF
TRBD2	TRBJ2-2	few	TRBV20-1	TGCAGTGCTAGAGCCAGCGGGGGGGATAACACCGGGGAGCTGTTTTTT	CSARASGGDNTGELFF
.	TRBJ1-2	.	TRBV11-3	TGTGCCAGCAGCTCGACCACAGGGAATTATGGCTACACCTTC	CASSSTTGNYGYTF
.	TRBJ2-3	.	TRBV5-4	TGTGCCAGCAGAAGGGGGAGGGATACGCAGTATTTT	CASRRGRDTQYF
.	TRBJ1-5	.	TRBV24-1	TGTGCCACCAGCGACAGTTTCAATCAGCCCCAGCATTTT	CATSDSFNQPQHF
.	TRBJ1-5	few	TRBV12-3/TRBV12-4	TGTGCCAGCAGCCTCGGGCCGCCCCAGCATTTT	CASSLGPPQHF
.	TRBJ2-3	few	TRBV12-5	TGTGCTAGTGGTCCTGGTGGGGCGGCTAGCACAGATACGCAGTATTTT	CASGPGGAASTDTQYF
.	TRBJ2-5	few	TRBV18	TGTGCCAGCTCACTGTTATTAACGGACCGGGAGACCCAGTACTTC	CASSLLLTDRETQYF
.	TRBJ2-5	.	TRBV14	TGTGCCAGCAGCCAACAGGCACGAGAGACCCAGTACTTC	CASSQQARETQYF
TRBD1	TRBJ2-4	.	TRBV10-3	TGTGCCATCAGTGATCCCTCGGGACAGGTCGCCGAGGGCATTCAGTACTTC	CAISDPSGQVAEGIQYF
.	TRBJ1-4	.	TRBV28	TGTGCCAGCAGCCACCGGAGGGTCGGTGAAAAACTGTTTTTT	CASSHRRVGEKLFF
.	TRBJ2-3	many	TRBV7-9	TGTGCCAGCAGCTTAGGGCAGGACCTCACAGATACGCAGTATTTT	CASSLGQDLTDTQYF
.	TRBJ2-3	few	TRBV20-1	TGCAGTGCTAGAGTAAATTGGGCAGATACGCAGTATTTT	CSARVNWADTQYF
TRBD2	TRBJ2-5	many	TRBV20-1	TGCAGTGCGGAAGAAGGGACTAGCCTCCAAGAGACCCAGTACTTC	CSAEEGTSLQETQYF
.	TRBJ2-1	few	TRBV24-1	TGTGCCACCAGTGTTATGGGGCTGAATGAGCAGTTCTTC	CATSVMGLNEQFF
TRBD1	TRBJ1-1	many	TRBV6-1	TGTGCCAGCAGTAAGAGACAGGGGCACACTGAAGCTTTCTTT	CASSKRQGHTEAFF
.	TRBJ2-2	few	TRBV7-9	TGTGCCAGCAGTCGAAGCACCGGGGAGCTGTTTTTT	CASSRSTGELFF
.	TRBJ2-1	many	TRBV20-1	TGCAGTGCTAGCGGGGGTAATGAGCAGTTCTTC	CSASGGNEQFF
.	TRBJ1-1	many	TRBV7-2	TGTGCCAGCAGCAAGACGACAGGGAACACTGAAGCTTTCTTT	CASSKTTGNTEAFF
TRBD2	TRBJ2-3	.	TRBV4-1	TGCGCCAGCAGCGGAGGCGAGCGGGGGGGCCCAGATACGCAGTATTTT	CASSGGERGGPDTQYF
.	TRBJ1-1	many	TRBV20-1	TGCAGTGCTAGAGATGGGGGCACGAACACTGAAGCTTTCTTT	CSARDGGTNTEAFF
.	TRBJ1-1	.	TRBV7-9	TGTGCCAGCAGCTTTGAAGGACAGCCATTACTAACAATGATCTTT	CASSFEGQPLLTMIF
.	TRBJ1-1	.	TRBV5-5	TGTGCCAGCAGCTTGGCCACGGGGAGCACTGAAGCTTTCTTT	CASSLATGSTEAFF
.	TRBJ1-1	many	TRBV28	TGTGCCAGCTATGGCCGCGTACGTGATGCTTTCTTT	CASYGRVRDAFF
.	TRBJ1-5	.	TRBV4-1	TGCGCCAGCAGCCAAAGGCAGGGCAATCAGCCCCAGCATTTT	CASSQRQGNQPQHF
.	TRBJ1-1	many	TRBV25-1	TGTGCCAGCAGTGAGGGGGGTATCCCCGAAGCTTTCTTT	CASSEGGIPEAFF
.	TRBJ1-5	few	TRBV7-9	TGTGCAAGCAGCTTGGGAACGAACAGTGGAAATCAGCCCCAGCATTTT	CASSLGTNSGNQPQHF
.	TRBJ2-5	.	TRBV12-3/TRBV12-4	TGTGCCAGCAGCCCCGGAGGGCCCCAGTACTTC	CASSPGGPQYF
TRBD1	TRBJ1-5	.	TRBV10-2	TGCGCCAGCAGTGAGGCTATCCAGGGGGCCCAGCATTTT	CASSEAIQGAQHF
TRBD2	TRBJ2-3	once	TRBV6-4	TGTGCCAGCAGACGACTAGCGGGGGGGCCAGATACGCAGTATTTT	CASRRLAGGPDTQYF
.	TRBJ2-6	.	TRBV14	TGTGCCAGCAGCCAAGATCGGCAGGGCGATACCCTGACTTTC	CASSQDRQGDTLTF
.	TRBJ2-5	.	TRBV3-1	TGTGCCAGCAGCCCTCCTGAGACCCTAGGGGAGACCCAGTACTTC	CASSPPETLGETQYF
.	TRBJ1-1	few	TRBV7-9	TGTGCCAGCAGCTTAGTTTCGGTCACTGAAGCTTTCTTT	CASSLVSVTEAFF
.	TRBJ2-3	many	TRBV7-9	TGTGCCAGCAGCCCCGGCGAGGTCCCGGGCACAGATACGCAGTATTTT	CASSPGEVPGTDTQYF
TRBD1	TRBJ1-2	.	TRBV9	TGTGCCAGCAGCCCCCGGACAGGGGTTCTTAACTATGGCTACACCTTC	CASSPRTGVLNYGYTF
.	TRBJ1-3	.	TRBV7-8	TGTGCCAGCAGCGTCGGGTCTGGAAACACCATATATTTT	CASSVGSGNTIYF
.	TRBJ2-3	many	TRBV7-8	TGTGCCAGCAGCCTGGGTGGGGGTGGAGATACGCAGTATTTT	CASSLGGGGDTQYF
TRBD1	TRBJ2-3	few	TRBV11-2	TGTGCCAGCCGCCGGGACAGGCTCACAGATACGCAGTATTTT	CASRRDRLTDTQYF
TRBD1	TRBJ2-1	.	TRBV28	TGTGCCAGCAGTTTGGACAGGACAAATGAGCAGTTCTTC	CASSLDRTNEQFF
.	TRBJ1-1	few	TRBV28	TGTGCCAGCAGTCCTCATTTATCTCTCAGGGGATGGGACACTGAAGCTTTCTTT	CASSPHLSLRGWDTEAFF
.	TRBJ1-6	.	TRBV7-2	TGTGCCAGCAGCTTATGGGGAAATCCTTATAATTCACCCCTCCACTTT	CASSLWGNPYNSPLHF
.	TRBJ2-1	.	TRBV29-1	TGCGGCGTTGAGTTCGGCCCTAGGGAGCAGTTCTTC	CGVEFGPREQFF
TRBD1	TRBJ2-3	many	TRBV4-1	TGCGCCAGCACTTCACAGGGGGTAGATACGCAGTATTTT	CASTSQGVDTQYF
.	TRBJ1-1	many	TRBV27	TGTGCCAGCAGTTTCTTGCCTAAAATGAACACTGAAGCTTTCTTT	CASSFLPKMNTEAFF
.	TRBJ2-5	.	TRBV4-2	TGTGCCAGCGGAAAGGGACTGGGACAAGAGACCCAGTACTTC	CASGKGLGQETQYF
.	TRBJ1-4	few	TRBV2	TGTGCCAGCAGGGGGAACAAACGAGGGGAACTGTTTTTT	CASRGNKRGELFF
.	TRBJ1-2	.	TRBV25-1	TGTGCCAGTCTATCCACCGAGAACTATGGCTACACCTTC	CASLSTENYGYTF
.	TRBJ2-1	medium-sized	TRBV24-1	TGTGCCACCAGTGATGGCTTATACAATGAGCAGTTCTTC	CATSDGLYNEQFF
.	TRBJ2-3	.	TRBV7-3	TGTGCCAGCAGCTTTAGGGCAGATACGCAGTATTTT	CASSFRADTQYF
TRBD2	TRBJ2-5	.	TRBV4-2	TGTGCCGGCAGCTCCCGGACTAGCGGGGGGGCAGAAGAGACCCAGTACTTC	CAGSSRTSGGAEETQYF
.	TRBJ2-1	.	TRBV7-2	TGTGCCAGCAGCCGGACCGATAATGAGCAGTTCTTC	CASSRTDNEQFF
TRBD1	TRBJ1-1	few	TRBV9	TGTGCCAGCAGCCCCAGACAGGGGTACACTGAAGCTTTCTTT	CASSPRQGYTEAFF